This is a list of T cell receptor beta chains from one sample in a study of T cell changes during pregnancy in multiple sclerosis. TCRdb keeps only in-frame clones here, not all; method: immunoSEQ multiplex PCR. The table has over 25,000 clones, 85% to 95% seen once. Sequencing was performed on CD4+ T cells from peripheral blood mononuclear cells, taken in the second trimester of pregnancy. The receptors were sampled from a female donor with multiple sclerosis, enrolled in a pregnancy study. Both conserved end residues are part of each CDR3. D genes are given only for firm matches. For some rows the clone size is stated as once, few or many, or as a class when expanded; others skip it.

CDR3 protein: CASSRTSGLTYEQYF; CDR3 DNA: TGTGCCAGCAGCCGGACTAGCGGATTAACCTACGAGCAGTACTTC; J gene: TRBJ2-7; V gene: TRBV7-8; D gene: TRBD2; clone size: .
CDR3 protein: CASSPRRRLLNTGELFF; CDR3 DNA: TGTGCCAGTAGTCCGAGGCGGCGGCTCCTGAACACCGGGGAGCTGTTTTTT; J gene: TRBJ2-2; V gene: TRBV19; D gene: .; clone size: .
CDR3 protein: CSVDATGGSFGYTF; CDR3 DNA: TGCAGCGTTGACGCAACAGGGGGCTCGTTTGGCTACACCTTC; J gene: TRBJ1-2; V gene: TRBV29-1; D gene: TRBD1; clone size: .
CDR3 protein: CASSQRGGTSHEQYF; CDR3 DNA: TGTGCCAGCAGTCAGCGGGGGGGGACCAGTCACGAGCAGTACTTC; J gene: TRBJ2-7; V gene: TRBV25-1; D gene: TRBD2; clone size: .
CDR3 protein: CASSLRQLDTQYF; CDR3 DNA: TGCGCCAGCAGCTTAAGACAGTTAGATACGCAGTATTTT; J gene: TRBJ2-3; V gene: TRBV5-1; D gene: .; clone size: once
CDR3 protein: CATQVNEKLFF; CDR3 DNA: TGTGCCACCCAGGTTAATGAAAAACTGTTTTTT; J gene: TRBJ1-4; V gene: TRBV28; D gene: .; clone size: .
CDR3 protein: CASSLKAHTEAFF; CDR3 DNA: TGTGCCAGCAGCTTAAAAGCCCACACTGAAGCTTTCTTT; J gene: TRBJ1-1; V gene: TRBV7-8; D gene: .; clone size: .
CDR3 protein: CASSLAIRGEQYF; CDR3 DNA: TGTGCCAGCAGCTTAGCTATCCGGGGAGAGCAGTACTTC; J gene: TRBJ2-7; V gene: TRBV7-2; D gene: .; clone size: .
CDR3 protein: CASSRDRSNQPQHF; CDR3 DNA: TGTGCCAGCAGCCGGGACAGGAGCAATCAGCCCCAGCATTTT; J gene: TRBJ1-5; V gene: TRBV5-8; D gene: TRBD1; clone size: .
CDR3 protein: CASSLAGTGSYEQYF; CDR3 DNA: TGTGCCAGCAGTTTAGCCGGGACAGGCTCCTACGAGCAGTACTTC; J gene: TRBJ2-7; V gene: TRBV28; D gene: TRBD1; clone size: .
CDR3 protein: CASSPKTSGYNEQFF; CDR3 DNA: TGTGCCAGCTCACCAAAGACTAGCGGTTACAATGAGCAGTTCTTC; J gene: TRBJ2-1; V gene: TRBV18; D gene: TRBD2; clone size: .
CDR3 protein: CASKVVGQGKCQPQHF; CDR3 DNA: TGTGCCAGCAAGGTAGTGGGACAGGGAAAGTGTCAGCCCCAGCATTTT; J gene: TRBJ1-5; V gene: TRBV9; D gene: TRBD1; clone size: .
CDR3 protein: CASRRRAANYGYTF; CDR3 DNA: TGTGCCAGCAGGCGCAGGGCTGCTAACTATGGCTACACCTTC; J gene: TRBJ1-2; V gene: TRBV6-5; D gene: .; clone size: .